This T cell receptor (beta chain) was documented in a study of cytomegalovirus exposure and HLA in healthy donors. Study-level information: HLA-typed donors were the source of about 81 million unique TCRs held in an early data release.

Findings and caveats of the study: Analyzed later, association rates of TCRs varied across HLA loci, with DRB1 most and HLA-C fewest.

As concerns this clone: Its antigen is as yet unknown.

Primers for the PCR totalled 60 Vbeta and 13 Jbeta. Using immunoSEQ multiplex PCR, the repertoire was profiled, and TCRdb retains in-frame clones only, with some absent. There are nearly 300,000 clones in the sample; roughly 89% occur only once, and less than 4.5% lies in the top ten. Trimming removed 5 bases at V and 8 bases at J, with 13 bases between. Germline values: CDR1 MNHNY, CDR2 SVGAGI (reference sequence). CDR3 length: 13 amino acids. The rearrangement links TRBV6-6 to TRBJ2-1; TRBD2 is a possible D gene (6 bases). Sequencing was carried out using PBMCs. The clonotype originates from a man aged 40-49 years in good health and CMV-seropositive. The CDR3 loop is CASSPQGLYEQFF. As DNA, the CDR3 is TGTGCCAGCAGTCCCCAGGGACTGTATGAGCAGTTCTTC.